This TCR beta chain was recovered during a study of neoadjuvant anti-PD-1 for oral cavity cancer (dated by TCRdb to 2020 to 2023). Regarding the research as a whole: Before undergoing curative-intent surgical resection, most patients got three to four biweekly nivolumab doses at 3 mg/kg. For patients who did not progress, a fourth nivolumab dose was given around day 43, followed by definitive surgical resection on days 50-56. Under RECIST 1.1, a patient counted as a responder if showing complete response, partial response or stable disease, and as a non-responder if showing progression. There were roughly 11 patients in the parent correlative cohort, and the response rate was 33%.

The time point label, as the study defines it: after neoadjuvant nivolumab, at surgical resection. The patients had newly diagnosed stage II-IVA oral cavity squamous cell carcinoma and had not received any prior systemic or radiation treatment. The cohort was made up of patients with locally advanced, HPV-negative oral cavity squamous cell carcinoma. Peripheral blood mononuclear cells were analyzed directly and were not maintained or expanded in culture. Samples came from a longitudinal correlative study of a single-arm phase II trial of neoadjuvant nivolumab in oral cavity squamous cell carcinoma. Subject-matched pre- and post-treatment PBMCs and tumors from three responders and three non-responders underwent genomic DNA-based TCRbeta sequencing. Peripheral blood mononuclear cells were collected before nivolumab treatment and were collected again after treatment, at the time of surgery. Genomic DNA was isolated from PBMCs using the Maxwell RSC DNA from Cells kit.

For deep sequencing, each PBMC sample was run in six replicates, with libraries mostly built from approximately 0.45 ug of input genomic DNA. The immunoSEQ hsTCRbeta kit was used to prepare TCRbeta libraries, following the manufacturer's instructions. Sequencing of the completed libraries took place using an Illumina NovaSeq 6000 S4 flow cell after they had been pooled to approximately 3 nM. In the original analysis: Raw data preprocessing and quality control were performed with the immunoSEQ Analyzer. The analysis was limited to productive rearrangements, and each clonotype was defined by a unique CDR3 amino acid sequence. Repertoire clonality was estimated as the Gini-Simpson index, which was computed with the R package tcR. Gini indices were compared with Student's t test, and associations with tumor size change were assessed by Pearson correlation. TCRdb re-hosts the immuneACCESS table, in-frame sequences only. Its copies lack some clones; in the studies checked, an unresolved V gene accounts for under half of them, and the cause for the rest is not known. V and J calls and clone size are those listed in that table; D and trimming were worked out from the DNA. This sample lists about 68,000 clones; around 84% were detected once. The ten largest clones add up to roughly 3.4% of the sample.

The paper's findings and limits, for the study overall: After neoadjuvant nivolumab, significantly higher T cell clonality (Gini index) was found within PBMCs in non-responders than in responders. Only a few patients per response group were included in the TCR analyses, and the authors called for validation in larger cohorts. Higher pretreatment blood TCRbeta clonality and lower post-treatment tumor TCRbeta clonality were correlated with higher pretreatment blood Treg/Th17 ratios.

About this clone itself: There is no known antigen for this receptor. The record has no base qualities; no much larger clone is one base away.

The CDR3 holds 15 amino acids from the cysteine to the phenylalanine. Only CDR3 DNA is held: 45 bases, read in frame from base 1. Trimming removed 2 bases from V and 1 base from J, leaving 11 bases between the germline ends. CDR1 and CDR2, per the germline V gene, are MNHNS and SASEGT. The chain links TRBV6-1 with TRBJ1-1; the best D guess is TRBD1, with 6 bases matching. The input for sequencing was PBMCs, taken after nivolumab (anti-PD-1) treatment. This TCR derives from a person aged 35-79 years with oral cavity squamous cell carcinoma. The CDR3 sequence is CASSEWGAWNTEAFF. At the DNA level, the sequence is TGTGCCAGCAGTGAATGGGGGGCCTGGAACACTGAAGCTTTCTTT.